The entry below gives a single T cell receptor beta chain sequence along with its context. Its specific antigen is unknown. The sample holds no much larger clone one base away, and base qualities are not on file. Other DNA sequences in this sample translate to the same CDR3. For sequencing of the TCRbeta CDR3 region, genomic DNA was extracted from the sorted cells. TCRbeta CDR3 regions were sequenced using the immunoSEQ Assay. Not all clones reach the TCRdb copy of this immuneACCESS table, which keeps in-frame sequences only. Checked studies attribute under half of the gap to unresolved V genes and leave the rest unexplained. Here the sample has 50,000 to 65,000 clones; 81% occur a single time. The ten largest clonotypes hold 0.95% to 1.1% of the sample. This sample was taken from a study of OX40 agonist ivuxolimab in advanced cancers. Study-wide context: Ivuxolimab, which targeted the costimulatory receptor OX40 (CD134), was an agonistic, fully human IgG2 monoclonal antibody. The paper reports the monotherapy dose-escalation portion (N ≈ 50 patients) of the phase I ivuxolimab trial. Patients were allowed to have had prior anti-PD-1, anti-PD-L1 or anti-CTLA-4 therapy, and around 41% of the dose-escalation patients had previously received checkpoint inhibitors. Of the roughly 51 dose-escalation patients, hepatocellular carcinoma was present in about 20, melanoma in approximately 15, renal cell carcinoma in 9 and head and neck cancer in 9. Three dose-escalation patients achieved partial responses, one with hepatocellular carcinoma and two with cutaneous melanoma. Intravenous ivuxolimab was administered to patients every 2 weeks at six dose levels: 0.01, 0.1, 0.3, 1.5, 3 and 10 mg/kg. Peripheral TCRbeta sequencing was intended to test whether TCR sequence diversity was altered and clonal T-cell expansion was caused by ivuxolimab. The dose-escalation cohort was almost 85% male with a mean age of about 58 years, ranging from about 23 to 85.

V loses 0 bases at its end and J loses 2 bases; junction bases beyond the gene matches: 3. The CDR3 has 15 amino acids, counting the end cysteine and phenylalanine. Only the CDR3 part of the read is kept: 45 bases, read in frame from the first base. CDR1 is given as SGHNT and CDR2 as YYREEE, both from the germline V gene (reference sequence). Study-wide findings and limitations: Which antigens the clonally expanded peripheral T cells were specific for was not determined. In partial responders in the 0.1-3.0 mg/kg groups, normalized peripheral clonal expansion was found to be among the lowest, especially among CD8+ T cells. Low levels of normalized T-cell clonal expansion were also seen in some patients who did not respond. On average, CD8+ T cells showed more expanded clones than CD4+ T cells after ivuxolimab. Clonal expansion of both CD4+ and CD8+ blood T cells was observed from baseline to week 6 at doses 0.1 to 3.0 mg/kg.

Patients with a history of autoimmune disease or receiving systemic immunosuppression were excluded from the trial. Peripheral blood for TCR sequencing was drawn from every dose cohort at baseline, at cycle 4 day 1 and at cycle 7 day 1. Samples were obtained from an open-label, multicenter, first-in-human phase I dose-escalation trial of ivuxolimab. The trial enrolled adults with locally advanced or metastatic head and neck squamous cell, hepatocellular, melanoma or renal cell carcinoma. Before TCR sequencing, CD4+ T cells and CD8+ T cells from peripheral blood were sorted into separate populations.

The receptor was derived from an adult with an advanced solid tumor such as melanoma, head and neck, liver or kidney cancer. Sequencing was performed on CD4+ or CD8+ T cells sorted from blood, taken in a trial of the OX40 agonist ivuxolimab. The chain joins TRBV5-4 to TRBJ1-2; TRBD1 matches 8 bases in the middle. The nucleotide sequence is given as TGTGCCAGCAGCTTGGCAGGGGGCGGGAACTATGGCTACACCTTC. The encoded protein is CASSLAGGGNYGYTF.